This TCR beta chain stems from a study of cytomegalovirus exposure and HLA in healthy donors. Overall study results and limits: As a later analysis showed, a missense DCLRE1C variant was linked to trimming of TCR beta V- and J-genes. Most TCRs appeared rarely, but some public TCRs recurred in many donors. In an earlier analysis, productive rearrangement rates for most beta V segments clustered near 87% or 30%.

CDR1 SGHRS and CDR2 YFSETQ come from the germline V gene. Germline trimming cut 0 bases from V and 2 bases from J; bases unmatched to any gene: 16. The CDR3 contains 20 residues. PCR involved 60 Vbeta and 13 Jbeta primers. Clones were sequenced by immunoSEQ multiplex PCR, and TCRdb holds only the in-frame ones, with some missing. The table includes 200,000 to 250,000 clones, about 75% detected once. Comment on this clone: Its antigen is not identified.

The TCR originated in a man aged 18 to 29 in good health and CMV-seronegative. The chain recombines TRBV5-1 with TRBJ2-3, with TRBD2 matching 9 bases. What was sequenced was PBMCs. The CDR3 region has the DNA TGCGCCAGCAGCTTGGCCCCACTAGCGGGCGTGAACTTGCACACAGATACGCAGTATTTT. Encoded protein: CASSLAPLAGVNLHTDTQYF.